This T cell receptor beta chain was observed in a study of blood T cell repertoires in COVID-19. Clones were read by immunoSEQ multiplex PCR, and TCRdb kept only the in-frame ones, dropping some. Among about 100,000 clones, 85% were seen once, and the ten largest hold 9.5% to 15%. CDR1 and CDR2 from the germline V gene are PRHDT and FYEKMQ (reference sequence). The CDR3 totals 15 residues. After removal of 5 bases from V and 0 bases from J, the junction contained 6 bases not matched to a gene. Input material: peripheral blood. This chain links TRBV13 with TRBJ2-7; 8 positions agree with TRBD2. This clonotype originated in a human donor in a cohort sampled during active COVID-19. The CDR3 region has the DNA TGTGCCAGCAGCCTACAGCGGGAGAGCTCCTACGAGCAGTACTTC. It translates to CASSLQRESSYEQYF.